These 32 T cell receptor beta chains were sequenced from one sample in a study of yellow fever vaccine responses in identical twins. TCRdb itself ran the RT-PCR reads through MiXCR, one entry per CDR3 protein. This table holds almost 9,000 distinct CDR3 sequences, approximately 80% found once. The sequencing used T cells from blood (PBMCs), unsorted or a sorted subset (not recorded which), collected before or after yellow fever vaccination (not recorded which). Every receptor here comes from a woman aged 18-29 years who received the yellow fever vaccine.

The chain recombines TRBV7-9 with TRBJ2-5, with 8 bases identical to TRBD2. V was pared by 4 bases and J by 0 bases, with 1 base of the junction left unmatched. CDR3 length: 14 residues. Germline V lookup: CDR1 SEHNR, CDR2 FQNEAQ (reference sequence). CDR3 DNA sequence: TGTGCCAGCAGCTCGGGACTAGACCAAGAGACCCAGTACTTC. It yields the protein CASSSGLDQETQYF. The complete variable domain, with remaining parts taken from reference TRBV7-9 and TRBJ2-5, reads DTGVSQNPRHKITKRGQNVTFRCDPISEHNRLYWYRQTLGQGPEFLTYFQNEAQLEKSRLLSDRFSAERPKGSFSTLEIQRTEQGDSAMYLCASSSGLDQETQYFGPGTRLLVL.

This chain uses TRBV5-5 with TRBJ1-1, with D perhaps matching TRBD1 (5 bases). V was cut by 1 base and J by 5 bases, with 12 bases left in between. CDR1 and CDR2 from the germline V gene are SGHKS and YYEKEE (reference sequence). The CDR3 spans 14 residues. The CDR3 reads CASSLWTRTTEAFF. CDR3 sequence (DNA): TGTGCCAGCAGCTTGTGGACAAGAACAACTGAAGCTTTCTTT. The full variable domain, in which reference TRBV5-5 and TRBJ1-1 provide the parts outside the CDR3, is DAGVTQSPTHLIKTRGQQVTLRCSPISGHKSVSWYQQVLGQGPQFIFQYYEKEERGRGNFPDRFSARQFPNYSSELNVNALLLGDSALYLCASSLWTRTTEAFFGQGTRLTVV.

In DNA form, the CDR3 reads TGTGCCAGCAGCTCCCCCGGGTCCTATAACGTGACCCAGTACTTC. Amino acids: CASSSPGSYNVTQYF. The rearrangement links TRBV25-1 to TRBJ2-5; D ambiguous. The CDR3 has 15 amino acids. V lost 6 bases, J lost 7 bases, and 21 bases lay in between. The V gene's germline CDR1 is MGHDK and CDR2 SYGVNS.

This clonotype was observed a few times. V gene TRBV6-1 combines with J gene TRBJ1-6, with TRBD1 as a possible D gene (5 bases). Germline V lookup: CDR1 MNHNS, CDR2 SASEGT. This CDR3 is built from 17 residues. Trimming took off 0 bases at V and 0 bases at J, with 9 bases between the two ends. The DNA of the CDR3 is TGTGCCAGCAGTGAAGCGAGACAGAGCTCCTATAATTCACCCCTCCACTTT. It translates to CASSEARQSSYNSPLHF.

The CDR3 DNA reads as TGCAGCGAATCCCTGGGCAGCCAAGAGACCCAGTACTTC. Translated: CSESLGSQETQYF. The chain uses TRBV29-1 and TRBJ2-5, with no clear D. The V gene's germline CDR1 is SQVTM and CDR2 ANQGSEA. The CDR3 sequence is 13 residues long. Between the trimmed V and J ends, which lost 7 bases and 1 base, there was a span of 13 bases.

The rearrangement links TRBV20-1 to TRBJ2-1; 7 bases agree with TRBD1. The germline CDR1 and CDR2 sequences are DFQATT and SNEGSKA (reference sequence). The CDR3 has 15 amino acids. Trimming took 6 bases from V and 3 from J; bases not matched to a gene: 11. CDR3 sequence reads: CSADGQAGRYNEQFF. In DNA, the CDR3 is TGCAGTGCAGACGGACAGGCCGGCCGCTACAATGAGCAGTTCTTC.

This clonotype was picked up a small number of times. The chain links TRBV10-1 to TRBJ2-1, with 8 bases matching TRBD1. Looked up from germline, CDR1 is WNHNN and CDR2 is SYGVQD (reference sequence). V lost 2 bases, J lost 8 bases, and 11 bases stayed unmatched. The CDR3 contains 16 residues. The CDR3 loop is CASSETTDRAMDEQFF. CDR3 in DNA: TGCGCCAGCAGTGAGACGACGGACAGGGCGATGGATGAGCAGTTCTTC.

This clonotype was detected a few times. The chain uses TRBV29-1 and TRBJ2-6, with D perhaps TRBD1 (6 bases). Germline loops: CDR1 SQVTM, CDR2 ANQGSEA. Trimming took 7 bases from V and 2 from J, leaving 9 bases between them. The CDR3 has 13 amino acids. The DNA of the CDR3 is TGCAGCGGACAGGATCCTGGGGCCAACGTCCTGACTTTC. Protein: CSGQDPGANVLTF.

This chain uses TRBV12-5 with TRBJ2-7; D is perhaps TRBD2 (5 bases). In germline, CDR1 is LGHNT, CDR2 FRNRAP. This CDR3 spans 14 amino acids. V was cut by 5 bases and J by 7 bases, with 18 bases left in between. CDR3 amino acids: CASGPRSSSGEQYF. CDR3 coding DNA: TGTGCTAGTGGTCCGCGTTCTAGCTCTGGGGAGCAGTACTTC.

The rearrangement links TRBV27 to TRBJ2-2; no clear D. CDR1 and CDR2 from the germline V gene are MNHEY and SMNVEV (reference sequence). V lost 0 bases and J lost 4, with 9 bases in between. The length of the CDR3 is 15 residues. CDR3 in amino acids: CASSLSGSATGELFF. The CDR3 coding sequence is TGTGCCAGCAGTTTATCCGGGTCTGCCACCGGGGAGCTGTTTTTT.

This chain joins TRBV28 and TRBJ1-5, with D hard to call. Germline V gene sequence: CDR1 MDHEN, CDR2 SYDVKM. The CDR3 is 13 residues long. V was shortened by 7 bases and J by 3 bases, with 10 bases between the two germline ends. Here the CDR3 DNA reads TGTGCCAGCAACGACAACATCAATCAGCCCCAGCATTTT. It codes for CASNDNINQPQHF.

This chain links TRBV5-1 with TRBJ2-7, with TRBD1 identical over 10 bases. This CDR3 is 14 amino acids long. Germline CDR1 reads SGHRS; CDR2 reads YFSETQ. Losses at the gene ends were 2 bases for V and 5 bases for J; bases not matched to a gene: 4. The CDR3 spells CASSLGQGVDEQYF. The CDR3 nucleotides are TGCGCCAGCAGCTTAGGACAGGGGGTAGACGAGCAGTACTTC.

The rearrangement joins TRBV13 to TRBJ2-1, with unresolved D. The V gene's germline CDR1 is PRHDT and CDR2 FYEKMQ (reference sequence). This CDR3 is 13 amino acids long. The V end was cut by 6 bases, the J end by 7 bases, with 13 bases between. The CDR3, as DNA: TGTGCCAGCAGGCAAGGCCTGGGGAATGAGCAGTTCTTC. This translates into CASRQGLGNEQFF.

J is TRBJ2-1 and V is TRBV24-1; 12 positions match TRBD1. Germline V CDR1 and CDR2: KGHDR, SFDVKD. V was clipped by 4 bases and J by 12 bases; unmatched bases: 6. This CDR3 comprises 14 residues. The CDR3 sequence: CATSELGTGGRQFF. CDR3 in DNA: TGTGCCACCAGTGAGTTGGGGACAGGGGGCAGGCAGTTCTTC.

The rearrangement uses TRBV4-3 and TRBJ2-7; the D gene is possibly TRBD2 (6 bases). This CDR3 contains 15 residues. Trimming removed 1 base at V and 2 bases at J, with 12 bases between. Germline V gene sequence: CDR1 LGHNA, CDR2 YSLEER. CDR3 bases: TGCGCCAGCAGCCAAGTTGTGGCTAGCGCCTACGAGCAGTACTTC. Its translation: CASSQVVASAYEQYF.

This clonotype was observed once. The chain has TRBV13 and TRBJ1-1, with a tentative D call TRBD1 (6 bases). The CDR3 length is 15 residues. Germline CDR1 reads PRHDT; CDR2 reads FYEKMQ (reference sequence). V was cut by 1 base and J by 2 bases, with 11 bases left in between. For the CDR3, the DNA is TGTGCCAGCAGCTTAGTAACAGGGCGCAACACTGAAGCTTTCTTT. Translated: CASSLVTGRNTEAFF.

V gene TRBV29-1 combines with J gene TRBJ2-7; D might be TRBD2 (5 bases). Germline-derived CDR1 and CDR2 are SQVTM and ANQGSEA. The CDR3 runs to 15 residues. V lost 0 bases to trimming and J lost 0 bases, with 12 bases between them. CDR3 DNA: TGCAGCGTTGAAGATCTTGAGGGAAACTCCTACGAGCAGTACTTC. Translating gives CSVEDLEGNSYEQYF.

The genes are TRBV12-3 or TRBV12-4 and TRBJ2-7, with 10 bases matching TRBD2. Trimming took 2 bases from V and 0 from J; bases not matched to a gene: 10. The CDR3 covers 18 residues. This chain's CDR3 is CASSLYRLAGTNSYEQYF. The CDR3 nucleotides read TGTGCCAGCAGTTTATACAGACTAGCGGGCACTAACTCCTACGAGCAGTACTTC.

The CDR3 protein is CSVEVDDSLMNTEAFF. Here the CDR3 DNA reads TGCAGCGTTGAAGTAGACGACAGTCTCATGAACACTGAAGCTTTCTTT. The chain couples TRBV29-1 to TRBJ1-1; weak D call: TRBD1 (5 bases). The CDR3 runs 16 residues. V was cut by 1 base and J by 0 bases, with 15 bases left in between. From germline, CDR1 is SQVTM and CDR2 ANQGSEA.

This clonotype was found once. This chain links TRBV19 with TRBJ2-1; the match to TRBD1 covers 7 bases. CDR1 is LNHDA and CDR2 is SQIVND in the germline V gene (reference sequence). The trim removed 1 base at V and 9 bases at J, leaving 9 bases unmatched. The CDR3 consists of 15 residues. CDR3 in DNA: TGTGCCAGTAGTATAGTAGAGACAGGGAGCAGTGAGCAGTTCTTC. Its protein is CASSIVETGSSEQFF.

The rearrangement uses TRBV29-1 and TRBJ2-1; D tentatively reads TRBD1 or TRBD2 (5 bases each). Per germline, CDR1 SQVTM and CDR2 ANQGSEA. CDR3 length equals 13 residues. V shed 7 bases and J shed 4 bases, with 14 bases lying between them. The CDR3 loop is CSAPTWGYNEQFF. As DNA, the CDR3 is TGCAGCGCCCCTACCTGGGGGTACAATGAGCAGTTCTTC.

The chain is built from TRBV25-1 and TRBJ2-5; 9 bases match TRBD1. CDR1 is MGHDK, CDR2 SYGVNS, per germline. With V trimmed by 6 bases and J by 5 bases, 10 bases remained unmatched. The CDR3 extends over 15 amino acids. This CDR3 reads CASSAHRGLAETQYF. DNA for the CDR3: TGTGCCAGCAGCGCTCACAGGGGGCTTGCTGAGACCCAGTACTTC.

The V and J genes are TRBV12-3 or TRBV12-4 and TRBJ2-1; D remains unclear. V shed 3 bases and J shed 8 bases, with 8 bases lying between them. This CDR3 spans 12 amino acids. CDR3 amino acids: CASSFVRDEQFF. DNA for the CDR3: TGTGCCAGCAGTTTTGTAAGAGATGAGCAGTTCTTC.

The chain uses TRBV2 and TRBJ2-7; tentatively, D is TRBD2 (5 bases). Trimming took off 3 bases at V and 3 bases at J, with 18 bases between the two ends. The length of the CDR3 is 16 residues. CDR1 is SNHLY and CDR2 is FYNNEI in the germline V gene. CDR3 in amino acids: CASSDSGGPGGYEQYF. The DNA of the CDR3 is TGTGCCAGCAGTGATTCAGGAGGCCCGGGCGGCTACGAGCAGTACTTC. The complete variable domain, with remaining parts taken from reference TRBV2 and TRBJ2-7, reads EPEVTQTPSHQVTQMGQEVILRCVPISNHLYFYWYRQILGQKVEFLVSFYNNEISEKSEIFDDQFSVERPDGSNFTLKIRSTKLEDSAMYFCASSDSGGPGGYEQYFGPGTRLTVT.

The rearrangement joins TRBV29-1 to TRBJ1-5; D uncertain. With 5 bases removed from V and 0 bases from J, the gap between germline ends came to 8 bases. Germline lookup yields CDR1 SQVTM and CDR2 ANQGSEA. The CDR3 totals 13 residues. The CDR3 sequence is CSVRTNSNQPQHF. CDR3 DNA sequence: TGCAGCGTTAGAACCAATAGCAATCAGCCCCAGCATTTT.

The chain joins TRBV10-3 to TRBJ1-6; TRBD1 might be the D (5 bases). CDR1 ENHRY and CDR2 SYGVKD come from the germline V gene. Trimming took 0 bases from V and 10 from J, leaving 22 bases between them. This CDR3 spans 18 amino acids. The CDR3 is CAISESVLTRRGESPLHF. The CDR3 bases are TGTGCCATCAGTGAGTCGGTCCTAACACGGCGGGGCGAATCACCCCTCCACTTT.

This chain uses TRBV10-1 with TRBJ2-3; no reliable D call. The V end lost 2 bases, the J end lost 6 bases, and 12 bases lay between the germline ends. Germline CDR1 reads WNHNN; CDR2 reads SYGVQD (reference sequence). The CDR3 has 14 residues. In DNA form, the CDR3 reads TGCGCCAGCAGTGAGGCAAAGGTGTTCGATACGCAGTATTTT. Amino acid sequence: CASSEAKVFDTQYF.

This clonotype has a handful of counts. CDR3: CASSNAAGPQETQYF. CDR3 coding DNA: TGTGCCAGCAGTAACGCAGCGGGACCACAAGAGACCCAGTACTTC. This chain joins TRBV6-4 and TRBJ2-5; TRBD2 matches at 7 bases. The CDR3 is made up of 15 amino acids. V gave up 5 bases and J gave up 2 bases; unmatched junction bases: 8. Per the germline V gene, CDR1 is MRHNA and CDR2 is SNTAGT.

This clonotype has just one count. The chain carries TRBV3-1 and TRBJ1-2; D call uncertain. CDR1 LGHDT and CDR2 YNNKEL come from the germline V gene (reference sequence). V was pared by 0 bases and J by 4 bases, with 9 bases between. The CDR3 has 14 residues. For the CDR3, the DNA is TGTGCCAGCAGCCAAGATCGGGGAGGCTATGGCTACACCTTC. Encoded protein: CASSQDRGGYGYTF.

This clonotype was detected a few times. The V call is TRBV12-3 or TRBV12-4, the J call TRBJ1-2; D is unresolved. CDR3 length: 11 amino acids. V gave up 3 bases and J gave up 7 bases, with 6 bases separating them. The CDR3 protein is CASSLNSGYTF. The CDR3 DNA is TGTGCCAGCAGTTTGAACAGTGGCTACACCTTC.

This clonotype came up a few times. The chain is built from TRBV20-1 and TRBJ1-1, with no clear D. V lost 0 bases and J lost 4, with 9 bases in between. The germline V gene has CDR1 DFQATT and CDR2 SNEGSKA (reference sequence). This CDR3 region has 13 residues. The CDR3 is CSARDLYATEAFF. Written as DNA, the CDR3 is TGCAGTGCTAGAGATTTGTACGCCACTGAAGCTTTCTTT.

Concerning this clonotype itself: An end of the junction does not agree with germline; a read error may underlie this. The rearrangement joins TRBV11-1 to TRBJ1-1; D ambiguous. CDR3 length: 15 residues. CDR1 and CDR2 from the germline V gene are SGHAT and FQDESV (reference sequence). The CDR3 sequence: CASSLARDTDTEAFF. The CDR3 DNA follows: TGTGCCAGCAGCCTAGCGAGGGATACGGACACTGAAGCTTTCTTT.